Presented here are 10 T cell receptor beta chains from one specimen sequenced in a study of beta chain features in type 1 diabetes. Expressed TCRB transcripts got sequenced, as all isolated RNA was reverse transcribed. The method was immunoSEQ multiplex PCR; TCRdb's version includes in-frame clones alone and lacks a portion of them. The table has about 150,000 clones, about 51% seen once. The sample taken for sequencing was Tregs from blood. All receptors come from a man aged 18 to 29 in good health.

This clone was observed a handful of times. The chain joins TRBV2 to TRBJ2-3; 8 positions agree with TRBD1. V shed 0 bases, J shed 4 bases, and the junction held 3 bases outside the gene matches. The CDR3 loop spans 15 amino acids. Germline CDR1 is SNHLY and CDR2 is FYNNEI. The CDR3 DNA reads TGTGCCAGCAGTGAAGCCCCGACAGGGGCAGATACGCAGTATTTT. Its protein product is CASSEAPTGADTQYF. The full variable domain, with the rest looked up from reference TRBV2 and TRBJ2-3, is EPEVTQTPSHQVTQMGQEVILRCVPISNHLYFYWYRQILGQKVEFLVSFYNNEISEKSEIFDDQFSVERPDGSNFTLKIRSTKLEDSAMYFCASSEAPTGADTQYFGPGTRLTVL.

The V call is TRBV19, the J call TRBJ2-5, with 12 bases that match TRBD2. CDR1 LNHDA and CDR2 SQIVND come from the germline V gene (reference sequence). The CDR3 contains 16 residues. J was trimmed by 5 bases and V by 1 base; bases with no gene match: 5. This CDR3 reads CASSIGLAGAGETQYF. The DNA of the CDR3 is TGTGCCAGTAGTATAGGACTAGCGGGGGCGGGGGAGACCCAGTACTTC.

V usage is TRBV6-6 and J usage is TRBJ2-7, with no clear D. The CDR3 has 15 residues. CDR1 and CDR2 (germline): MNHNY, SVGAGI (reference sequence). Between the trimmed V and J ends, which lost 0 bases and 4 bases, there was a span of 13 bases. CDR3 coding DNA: TGTGCCAGCAGTTACTCGGTTGGCAGACAATACGAGCAGTACTTC. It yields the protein CASSYSVGRQYEQYF.

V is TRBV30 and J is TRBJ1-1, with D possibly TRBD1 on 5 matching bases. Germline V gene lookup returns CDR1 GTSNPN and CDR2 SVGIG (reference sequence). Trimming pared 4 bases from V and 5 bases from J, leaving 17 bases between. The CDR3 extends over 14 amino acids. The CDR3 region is CAWTLRTRWTEAFF. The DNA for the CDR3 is TGTGCCTGGACCCTTAGGACAAGGTGGACTGAAGCTTTCTTT. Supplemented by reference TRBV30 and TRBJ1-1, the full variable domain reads SQTIHQWPATLVQPVGSPLSLECTVEGTSNPNLYWYRQAAGRGLQLLFYSVGIGQISSEVPQNLSASRPQDRQFILSSKKLLLSDSGFYLCAWTLRTRWTEAFFGQGTRLTVV.

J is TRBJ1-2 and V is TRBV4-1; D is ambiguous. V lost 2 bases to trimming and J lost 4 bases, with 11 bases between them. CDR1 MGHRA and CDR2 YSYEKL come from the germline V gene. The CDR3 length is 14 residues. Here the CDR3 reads CASSQYRESYGYTF. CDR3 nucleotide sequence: TGCGCCAGCAGCCAATATCGTGAGTCCTATGGCTACACCTTC.

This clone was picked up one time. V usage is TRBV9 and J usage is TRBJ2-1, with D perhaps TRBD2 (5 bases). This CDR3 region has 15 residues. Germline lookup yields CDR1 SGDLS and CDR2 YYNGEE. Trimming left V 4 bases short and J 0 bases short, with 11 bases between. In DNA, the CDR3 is TGTGCCAGCAGCCCAGGAGGCGGCTCCTACAATGAGCAGTTCTTC. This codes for CASSPGGGSYNEQFF.

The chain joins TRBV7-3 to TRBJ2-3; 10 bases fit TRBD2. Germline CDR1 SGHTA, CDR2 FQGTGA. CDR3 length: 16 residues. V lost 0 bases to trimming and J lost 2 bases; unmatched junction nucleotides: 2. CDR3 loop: CASSLTAGGYTDTQYF. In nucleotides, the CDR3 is TGTGCCAGCAGCTTAACAGCGGGAGGGTACACAGATACGCAGTATTTT.

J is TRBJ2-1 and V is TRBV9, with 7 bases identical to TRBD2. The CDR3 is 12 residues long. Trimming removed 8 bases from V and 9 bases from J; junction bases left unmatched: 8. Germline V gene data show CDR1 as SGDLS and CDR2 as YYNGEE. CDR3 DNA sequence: TGTGCCAGTGGGAGGGCCGGGGGTGAGCAGTTCTTC. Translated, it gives CASGRAGGEQFF.

The CDR3 coding sequence is TGTGCCAGCAGCTTTGGACAGGCCTATGGCTACACCTTC. As protein: CASSFGQAYGYTF. The V call is TRBV7-3, the J call TRBJ1-2, with TRBD1 matching 7 bases. Germline V lookup: CDR1 SGHTA, CDR2 FQGTGA. Losses at the gene ends were 3 bases for V and 4 bases for J; bases not matched to a gene: 2. The CDR3 is 13 amino acids. Drawing the rest from reference TRBV7-3 and TRBJ1-2, the complete variable domain is GAGVSQTPSNKVTEKGKYVELRCDPISGHTALYWYRQSLGQGPEFLIYFQGTGAADDSGLPNDRFFAVRPEGSVSTLKIQRTERGDSAVYLCASSFGQAYGYTFGSGTRLTVV.

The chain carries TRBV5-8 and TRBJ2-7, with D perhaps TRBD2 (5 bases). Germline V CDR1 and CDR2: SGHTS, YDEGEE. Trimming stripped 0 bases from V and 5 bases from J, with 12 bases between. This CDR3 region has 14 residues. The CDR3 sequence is CASSLARWRDEQYF. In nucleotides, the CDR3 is TGTGCCAGCAGCTTGGCTAGGTGGCGGGACGAGCAGTACTTC.